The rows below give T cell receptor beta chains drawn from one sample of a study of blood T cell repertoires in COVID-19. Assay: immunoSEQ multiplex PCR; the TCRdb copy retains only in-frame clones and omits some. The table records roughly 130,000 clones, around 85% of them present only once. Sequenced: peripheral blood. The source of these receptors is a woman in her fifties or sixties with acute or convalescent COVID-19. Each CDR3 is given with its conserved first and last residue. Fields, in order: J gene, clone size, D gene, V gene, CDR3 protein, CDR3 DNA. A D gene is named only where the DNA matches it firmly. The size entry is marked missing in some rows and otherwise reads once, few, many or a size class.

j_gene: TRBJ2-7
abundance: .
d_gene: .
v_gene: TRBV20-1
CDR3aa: CSGGGAVEQYF
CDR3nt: TGCAGTGGGGGTGGGGCGGTCGAGCAGTACTTC

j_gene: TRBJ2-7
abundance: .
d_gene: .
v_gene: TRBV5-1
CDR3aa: CASSLTQGHYEQYF
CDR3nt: TGCGCCAGCAGCTTAACACAGGGTCACTACGAGCAGTACTTC

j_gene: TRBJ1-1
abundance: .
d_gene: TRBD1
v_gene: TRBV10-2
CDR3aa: CASSEAGGSTEAFF
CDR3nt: TGCGCCAGCAGTGAGGCAGGGGGCAGTACTGAAGCTTTCTTT

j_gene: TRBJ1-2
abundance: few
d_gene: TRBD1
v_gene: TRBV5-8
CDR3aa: CASSSGDRFYGYTF
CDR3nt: TGTGCCAGCAGCTCGGGGGACAGGTTCTATGGCTACACCTTC

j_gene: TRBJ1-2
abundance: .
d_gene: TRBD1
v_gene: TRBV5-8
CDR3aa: CASSPGQGVGGYTF
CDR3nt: TGTGCCAGCAGCCCTGGACAGGGGGTGGGTGGCTACACCTTC

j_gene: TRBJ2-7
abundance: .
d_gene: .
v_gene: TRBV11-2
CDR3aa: CASSLEQYRTYEQYF
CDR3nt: TGTGCCAGCAGCTTAGAACAGTATCGGACCTACGAGCAGTACTTC

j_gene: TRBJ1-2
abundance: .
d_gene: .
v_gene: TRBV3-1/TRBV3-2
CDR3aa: CASSQGNRVRYGYTF
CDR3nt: TGTGCCAGCAGCCAAGGAAACAGGGTACGGTATGGCTACACCTTC

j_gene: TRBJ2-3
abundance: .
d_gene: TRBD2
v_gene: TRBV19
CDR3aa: CASSLSGGPTDTQYF
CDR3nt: TGTGCCAGTAGTCTAAGCGGGGGTCCCACAGATACGCAGTATTTT

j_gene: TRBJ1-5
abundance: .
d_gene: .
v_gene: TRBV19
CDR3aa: CASRETEGNQPQHF
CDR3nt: TGTGCCAGTAGAGAGACAGAAGGCAATCAGCCCCAGCATTTT

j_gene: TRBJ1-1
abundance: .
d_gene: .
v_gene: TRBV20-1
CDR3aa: CSASGGVLAFF
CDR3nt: TGCAGTGCTAGTGGGGGGGTACTAGCTTTCTTT

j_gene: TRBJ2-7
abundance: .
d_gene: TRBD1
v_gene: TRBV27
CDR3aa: CASSSPTGIHEQYF
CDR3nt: TGTGCCAGCAGTTCCCCGACAGGGATCCACGAGCAGTACTTC

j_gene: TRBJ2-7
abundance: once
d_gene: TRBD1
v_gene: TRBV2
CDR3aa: CASRGTGGFDEQYF
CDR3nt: TGTGCCAGCAGGGGGACAGGGGGCTTCGACGAGCAGTACTTC

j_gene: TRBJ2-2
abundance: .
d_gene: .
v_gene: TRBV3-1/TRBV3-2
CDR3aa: CASSQRRGALNTGELFF
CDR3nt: TGTGCCAGCAGCCAGAGACGGGGGGCGCTTAACACCGGGGAGCTGTTTTTT

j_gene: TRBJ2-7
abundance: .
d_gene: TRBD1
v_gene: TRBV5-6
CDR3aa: CASSQRQGTYEQYF
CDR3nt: TGTGCCAGCAGCCAACGACAGGGAACCTACGAGCAGTACTTC

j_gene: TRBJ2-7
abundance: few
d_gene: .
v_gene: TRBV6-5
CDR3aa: CASSISTSSSYEQYF
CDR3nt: TGTGCCAGCAGTATATCTACGTCCTCTTCCTACGAGCAGTACTTC

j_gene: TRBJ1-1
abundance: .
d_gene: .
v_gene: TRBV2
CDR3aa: CASSVQGRTEAFF
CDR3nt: TGTGCCAGCAGTGTTCAGGGTCGGACTGAAGCTTTCTTT

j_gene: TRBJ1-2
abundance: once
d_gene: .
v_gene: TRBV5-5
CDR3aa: CASRSEVRDYGYTF
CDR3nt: TGTGCCAGCAGATCGGAGGTCCGGGACTATGGCTACACCTTC

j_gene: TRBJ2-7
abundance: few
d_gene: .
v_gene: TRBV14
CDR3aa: CASRYVQVSYEQYF
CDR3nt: TGTGCCAGCCGTTACGTCCAGGTTTCCTACGAGCAGTACTTC

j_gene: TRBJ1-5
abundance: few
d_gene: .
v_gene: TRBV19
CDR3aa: CASSIQGLHDQPQHF
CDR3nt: TGTGCCAGTAGTATACAGGGGCTCCACGATCAGCCCCAGCATTTT

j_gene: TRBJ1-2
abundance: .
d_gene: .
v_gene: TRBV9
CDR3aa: CASSAPGDPLYGYTF
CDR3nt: TGTGCCAGCAGCGCCCCAGGGGACCCCCTCTATGGCTACACCTTC

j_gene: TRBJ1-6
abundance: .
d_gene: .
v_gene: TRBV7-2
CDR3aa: CASSLGGGSSPLHF
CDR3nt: TGTGCCAGCAGCTTAGGAGGGGGAAGTTCACCCCTCCACTTT

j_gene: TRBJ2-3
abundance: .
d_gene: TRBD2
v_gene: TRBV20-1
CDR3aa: CSASRASGQFTDTQYF
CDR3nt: TGCAGTGCTAGTCGCGCTAGCGGGCAATTCACAGATACGCAGTATTTT

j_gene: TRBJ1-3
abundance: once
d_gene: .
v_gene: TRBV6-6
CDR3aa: CASSYWQGNGNTIYF
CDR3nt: TGTGCCAGCAGTTACTGGCAGGGGAATGGAAACACCATATATTTT

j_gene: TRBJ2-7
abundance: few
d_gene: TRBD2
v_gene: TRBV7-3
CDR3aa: CASSSGLAGDEQYF
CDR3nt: TGTGCCAGCAGCTCCGGACTAGCGGGGGACGAGCAGTACTTC

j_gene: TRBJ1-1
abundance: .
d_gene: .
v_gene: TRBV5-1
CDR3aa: CASSPQGPTEAFF
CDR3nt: TGCGCCAGCAGCCCCCAGGGTCCCACTGAAGCTTTCTTT